This T cell receptor beta chain was observed in a study of CD8 T cells in Susac syndrome. CDR1 and CDR2 (germline): KGHSH, LQKENI. The CDR3 runs to 14 residues. Deletions cut 4 bases from V and 0 bases from J, with 7 bases between. With random hexamers, about 0.5 to 1 ug RNA was reverse transcribed. The immunoSEQ assay covered 54 Vbeta and 13 Jbeta segments for CDR3. TCRdb reprocessed the immunoSEQ multiplex PCR reads with MiXCR, giving one entry per CDR3 protein. The data hold about 200,000 distinct CDR3 sequences, with approximately 94% observed a single time. The chain links TRBV18 to TRBJ1-3; no clear D. Sequencing was performed on CD4+ T cells from PBMCs. The receptor's source is a human donor in good health. For the CDR3, the DNA is TGTGCCAGCTCACGACTCAACTCTGGAAACACCATATATTTT. Translating gives CASSRLNSGNTIYF.